The next 18 T cell receptor beta chains were all read from a single sample in a study of blood T cell repertoires in COVID-19. Generated by immunoSEQ multiplex PCR, the TCRdb table keeps only in-frame clones and is missing some. Among about 250,000 clones listed, 86% were seen once. Material: peripheral blood. These receptors all stem from an elderly woman with COVID-19, enrolled during active disease.

The chain couples TRBV12-3 or TRBV12-4 to TRBJ1-2; D may be TRBD1 (5 bases). Trimming took off 11 bases at V and 5 bases at J, with 12 bases between the two ends. The CDR3 extends over 11 amino acids. CDR3 sequence (DNA): TGTGCCCAAGGGGCCCAGTATGGCTACACCTTC. Translation: CAQGAQYGYTF.

The chain uses TRBV5-4 and TRBJ1-3; the match to TRBD1 covers 7 bases. Germline CDR1 and CDR2: SGHNT and YYREEE (reference sequence). V lost 2 bases to trimming and J lost 0 bases; unmatched junction nucleotides: 8. There are 17 residues in the CDR3. This CDR3 is CASSLGKQGNSGNTIYF. The CDR3 DNA reads as TGTGCCAGCAGCTTAGGGAAACAGGGGAACTCTGGAAACACCATATATTTT.

J is TRBJ2-3 and V is TRBV4-2; D is perhaps TRBD1 (6 bases). CDR3 length: 15 amino acids. Germline V gene data show CDR1 as LGHNA and CDR2 as YNFKEQ. V lost 0 bases and J 7 bases, leaving 14 bases between the germline ends. The CDR3 DNA reads TGTGCCAGCAGCCAAGAGGGGGCCGGAGGAAATACGCAGTATTTT. Translation: CASSQEGAGGNTQYF.

As DNA, the CDR3 is TGTGCCAGCAGGCCCGCGGGGACAGGGGCTGCTAACTATGGCTACACCTTC. Protein: CASRPAGTGAANYGYTF. The chain recombines TRBV28 with TRBJ1-2; 10 bases map to TRBD1. The junction had 10 bases not matched to a gene; V was cut back by 6 bases and J by 0 bases. Germline assignment: CDR1 MDHEN and CDR2 SYDVKM. The CDR3 contains 17 residues.

Notes on this clone: The same CDR3 arises from other DNA sequences in this sample as well. The gene calls are TRBV3-1 (or the pseudogene TRBV3-2) and TRBJ2-1; unclear D gene. Germline CDR1 and CDR2: LGHDT and YNNKEL (reference sequence). CDR3 size: 12 residues. V was trimmed by 2 bases and J by 7 bases, leaving 6 bases between them. CDR3 sequence reads: CASSQSLNEQFF. The CDR3 coding sequence is TGTGCCAGCAGCCAATCTCTAAATGAGCAGTTCTTC.

In its sample, this clone was seen once. The chain joins TRBV30 to TRBJ1-4, with D maybe TRBD1 (6 bases). Germline V gene lookup returns CDR1 GTSNPN and CDR2 SVGIG (reference sequence). Trimming pared 5 bases from V and 7 bases from J, leaving 14 bases between. This CDR3 spans 13 amino acids. For the CDR3, the DNA is TGTGCCTGGTCCCAGGGGTTCGCTGAAAAACTGTTTTTT. Amino acid sequence: CAWSQGFAEKLFF.

The chain links TRBV5-1 to TRBJ1-1; D remains ambiguous. The V and J ends lost 1 base and 1 base respectively, with 11 bases between them. This CDR3 region has 15 residues. CDR1 and CDR2 from the germline V gene are SGHRS and YFSETQ. The CDR3 DNA follows: TGCGCCAGCAGCTTGCGGCCGGGTAAGAACACTGAAGCTTTCTTT. Translating gives CASSLRPGKNTEAFF.

This clone was seen more than once but under ten times. The V and J genes are TRBV5-1 and TRBJ1-2, with 10 bases that match TRBD1. Germline V gene data show CDR1 as SGHRS and CDR2 as YFSETQ. The junction had 7 bases not matched to a gene; V was cut back by 5 bases and J by 3 bases. The CDR3 is 15 residues long. The CDR3 reads CASRMTGGADYGYTF. DNA of the CDR3: TGCGCCAGCAGAATGACAGGGGGCGCGGACTATGGCTACACCTTC.

In this sample, this clone turned up a few times. This chain connects TRBV29-1 to TRBJ2-3; D gene uncertain. The V and J ends lost 4 bases and 2 bases respectively, with 16 bases between them. The CDR3 runs to 15 residues. Germline V gives CDR1 SQVTM, CDR2 ANQGSEA. For the CDR3, the DNA is TGCAGCGTTGCTTTGTTCTCCGCTAACACAGATACGCAGTATTTT. It yields the protein CSVALFSANTDTQYF.

This clone has a handful of counts. The J gene is TRBJ1-2, the V gene TRBV5-1, with 10 bases fitting TRBD1. Per germline, CDR1 SGHRS and CDR2 YFSETQ. V lost 4 bases, J lost 4 bases, and 4 bases stayed unmatched. The CDR3 totals 14 residues. The DNA for the CDR3 is TGCGCCAGCAGCCCGGACAGGGGGATCTATGGCTACACCTTC. It translates to CASSPDRGIYGYTF.

The chain employs TRBV2 and TRBJ1-1; perhaps TRBD1 as D (5 bases). Germline CDR1 SNHLY, CDR2 FYNNEI. CDR3 length equals 15 residues. V was shortened by 6 bases and J by 0 bases, with 14 bases between the two germline ends. CDR3 nucleotide sequence: TGTGCCAGCAGCCGGCAGGGTAGCATGAACACTGAAGCTTTCTTT. It is translated as CASSRQGSMNTEAFF. Variable domain in full (rest from reference TRBV2 and TRBJ1-1): EPEVTQTPSHQVTQMGQEVILRCVPISNHLYFYWYRQILGQKVEFLVSFYNNEISEKSEIFDDQFSVERPDGSNFTLKIRSTKLEDSAMYFCASSRQGSMNTEAFFGQGTRLTVV.

The chain has TRBV11-2 and TRBJ1-4; the match to TRBD1 covers 7 bases. Germline CDR1 reads SGHAT; CDR2 reads FQNNGV. The trim removed 5 bases at V and 0 bases at J, leaving 0 bases unmatched. This CDR3 region has 14 residues. As DNA, the CDR3 is TGTGCCAGCAGCCAGGGGGCAACTAATGAAAAACTGTTTTTT. The encoded protein is CASSQGATNEKLFF.

This clone appeared a few times. V is TRBV9 and J is TRBJ1-3; TRBD1 matches at 7 bases. Germline lookup yields CDR1 SGDLS and CDR2 YYNGEE. CDR3 length equals 16 residues. V shed 0 bases and J 1 base; nucleotides not matched to a gene: 4. CDR3 residues: CASSVDPGGSGNTIYF. The CDR3 nucleotides are TGTGCCAGCAGCGTAGACCCAGGGGGTTCTGGAAACACCATATATTTT.

The chain links TRBV19 to TRBJ2-2; 7 bases line up with TRBD2. CDR1 and CDR2 from the germline V gene are LNHDA and SQIVND (reference sequence). J gave up 4 bases and V 7 bases, and 9 bases lay outside the gene matches. The CDR3 loop spans 15 amino acids. DNA for the CDR3: TGTGCCAGTACCGAAGCGGGGACCGGCACCGGGGAGCTGTTTTTT. Amino acids: CASTEAGTGTGELFF.

The chain uses TRBV7-2 and TRBJ1-1; TRBD1 aligns across 10 bases. Per the germline V gene, CDR1 is SGHTA and CDR2 is FQGNSA. J was trimmed by 0 bases and V by 4 bases; bases with no gene match: 5. The CDR3 runs to 16 residues. CDR3 loop: CASSSPGQGMNTEAFF. CDR3 DNA: TGTGCCAGCAGCTCGCCGGGACAGGGGATGAACACTGAAGCTTTCTTT. The full variable domain, completed using reference TRBV7-2 and TRBJ1-1, is GAGVSQSPSNKVTEKGKDVELRCDPISGHTALYWYRQSLGQGLEFLIYFQGNSAPDKSGLPSDRFSAERTGGSVSTLTIQRTQQEDSAVYLCASSSPGQGMNTEAFFGQGTRLTVV.

The J gene is TRBJ2-1, the V gene TRBV19; D might be TRBD2 (6 bases). CDR1 is LNHDA and CDR2 is SQIVND in the germline V gene (reference sequence). CDR3 length: 13 amino acids. Between the trimmed V and J ends, which lost 5 bases and 10 bases, there was a span of 15 bases. CDR3 coding DNA: TGTGCCAGTAGTGCGTACGGGACTCAGGAGCAGTTCTTC. This gives the protein CASSAYGTQEQFF.

V and J are TRBV3-1 (or the pseudogene TRBV3-2) and TRBJ2-7; the match to TRBD2 covers 11 bases. Trimming at V came to 5 bases and at J to 4 bases, leaving 4 bases not matched to a gene. CDR1 and CDR2 from the germline V gene are LGHDT and YNNKEL (reference sequence). This CDR3 is built from 14 residues. This CDR3 is CASSSSGGPYEQYV. The CDR3 DNA sequence: TGTGCCAGCAGCTCTAGCGGGGGGCCGTACGAGCAGTACGTC.

This clone was recorded once. The rearrangement links TRBV7-2 to TRBJ1-2, with a possible D match to TRBD1 (5 bases). The V end lost 5 bases, the J end lost 3 bases, and 16 bases lay between the germline ends. The CDR3 covers 15 residues. Germline V gene data show CDR1 as SGHTA and CDR2 as FQGNSA. The CDR3 nucleotides read TGTGCCAGCAGCACTAGGTGGGGGGGAGACTATGGCTACACCTTC. This gives the protein CASSTRWGGDYGYTF.